This T cell receptor beta chain was captured in a study of shared clonotypes between healthy human individuals (dated by TCRdb to about 2020). Background on the whole study: The cohort comprised a couple of women and a few men aged 18 to 49 years. Per donor, three plates each were used for CD4 naive and CD4 memory, two for CD8 naive, and one for CD8 memory. To estimate repertoire size and how much clonotypes are shared between individuals, the study performed deep sequencing of blood TCR repertoires from a handful of healthy adults. To increase sequencing depth and limit assay-specific biases, different laboratories used diverse techniques to prepare libraries and sequence TCR repertoires. Each donor's leukapheresis produced roughly between roughly 0.94 and 9.5 billion PBMCs.

On this clone itself: Its antigen specificity is not known. No per-base quality is available; no much larger clone lies one base away.

Donors were healthy HIV-negative adults with no recently reported acute infections or vaccinations. Only Caucasian adults living in Nashville, Tennessee, USA were represented among the donors. CD4+ T cells were enriched by magnetic negative selection, after which naive cells were positively selected on CD45RA and the negative fraction was taken as the memory subset. Blood was obtained by leukapheresis, after which PBMCs were separated by Ficoll-Histopaque density gradient centrifugation and cryopreserved in liquid nitrogen vapor phase. Purity and quantity of every magnetically sorted T cell population were checked by analytical flow cytometry. Genomic DNA was isolated from every sorted fraction and measured by UV absorbance on a Nanodrop 2000c. Using the deep immunoSEQ assay, multiplex PCR amplified TCR CDR3 regions from genomic DNA. Genomic DNA extracted from each cell subset was distributed evenly over all wells of several immunoSEQ 96-well plates, and each plate served as one replicate. For sorted subsets, about 200 ng genomic DNA, equal to approximately 30,000 T cell genomes, was loaded into each replicate PCR. The purified libraries were quantified using a Qubit 3.0 fluorometer, sized with a Bioanalyzer 2100, and then quantified again using the KAPA Library Quantification kit. Every immunoSEQ 96-well plate was sequenced on a separate single-read 150-cycle Illumina NextSeq 550 flow cell. Under the source paper's analysis protocol: The immunoSEQ output contained only junctional sequences without quality scores, so filtering could not match that applied to full-length reads. To assign V/J genes and CDR3, sequences were annotated against IMGT germline references using PyIR, a Python wrapper for IgBLAST v1.9. Any read was removed if the V/J assignment was weak (E-value above 1e-6), the CDR3 was missing, or the read contained stop codons, out-of-frame junctions, or ambiguous translated residues. V3J clonotypes were defined as sequences sharing an identical inferred V gene, J gene, and CDR3 amino acid sequence. Percentage overlap between repertoires was computed as shared unique clonotypes divided by the size of the smaller repertoire. Repertoire richness was assessed with RTK rarefaction, the Chao1 estimator, and Recon v2.1 estimates of unobserved clonotypes. Generation probabilities were computed with OLGA for all TCRbeta clonotypes obtained by the gDNA method from several donors. TCRdb obtained this table from immuneACCESS and retained in-frame rearrangements with V and J assigned. These tables miss some clones; where compared with another copy, unresolved V genes account for less than half of the shortfall, and the remainder is unexplained. That table furnishes V, J and clone size, whereas the DNA furnished D and trimming. In all, the sample holds just over 2,000,000 clones, and 95% of those were seen once. The ten largest clones represent more than 0.1% of the sample.

Reading from cysteine to phenylalanine, the CDR3 counts 16 amino acids. Only the CDR3 region is kept as DNA, spanning 48 bases read in frame from base 1. The CDR1 and CDR2 encoded by the germline V gene are KGHSH and LQKENI. Relative to germline, V is 4 bases shorter and J is 0 bases shorter, with 13 bases between their ends. The research as a whole found: Naive subsets generally had larger estimated clonotype richness than memory subsets did. Even with the large sequencing depth, rarefaction of the sorted-subset datasets indicated that sequencing was incomplete. Higher generation probabilities were observed for clonotypes shared by all four sorted-subset donors than for non-shared clonotypes. Because the study included only a small number of donors, the genetic and exposure-history diversity represented was limited. When four donors were compared, the shared fraction of clonotypes was about 5.4% for naive CD4, 3.5% to 4% for naive CD8, 2% to 2.5% for memory CD4, and 0.35% to 0.5% for memory CD8. Sampling was limited to blood, and TCR repertoires in tissue likely differ from TCR repertoires in blood. Pairwise subsampling led to the expectation that sequencing depth would affect the degree of clonotype sharing among donors.

Sequencing input: naive CD4+ T cells sorted from blood. Per the publication, the cell subset or site label means: CD45RA+ positively selected. This chain joins TRBV18 to TRBJ1-5, with a weak D call of TRBD1 (6 bases match). The clonotype originates from a man younger than 35 in good health. The CDR3 here reads CASSRDGQLSNQPQHF. The nucleotide sequence reads TGTGCCAGCTCACGCGACGGACAGCTTAGCAATCAGCCCCAGCATTTT.